This T cell receptor beta chain was retrieved from a study of response to subunit inactivated influenza vaccine (dated by TCRdb to between 2018 and 2020). A note on the overall study: Deep quantitative T cell receptor repertoire profiling was used in the study to track responses to a trivalent subunit inactivated influenza vaccine. Beyond this particular receptor, the publication reports: The authors proposed that each seasonal influenza vaccination may bring in only a limited number of new T cells.

In the case of this clonotype: No antigen is known for it. No base qualities exist here, and no much larger clone lies one base off it.

The method was RT-PCR. TCRdb records Illumina HiSeq 2500 as the sequencer. Using fastp trimming at Q25 and MiXCR clonotype assembly, TCRdb reanalyzed the public sequencing data and kept in-frame beta chains. Merged by CDR3 protein, the rows form single entries marked with the most common genes and DNA. The sample records about 500,000 distinct CDR3 sequences, approximately 15% of which are singletons. The leading ten clones occupy over 2.5% of the sample. Trimming takes 5 bases off V and 9 bases off J; junction bases not matched to a gene: 8. Measured from the cysteine to the phenylalanine, the CDR3 is 15 residues long. Only the CDR3 DNA is retained, 45 bases long and in frame from the first base. CDR1 and CDR2 (SGHDT, YYEEEE) derive from the germline V gene.

The rearranged chain carries TRBV5-6 and TRBJ1-6; the central 10 bases match TRBD1. The clonotype was recovered from a man between 45 and 75 years old who received an inactivated influenza vaccine. Donor details come from another sample of the same person, matched by shared clones. The source was CD4+ T cells sorted from PBMCs, collected about 24 months after vaccination. The encoded CDR3 is CASRLGTGVRSPLHF. The DNA sequence is as follows: TGTGCCAGCAGACTGGGGACAGGGGTTCGTTCACCCCTCCACTTT. With all but the CDR3 taken from the reference TRBV5-6 and TRBJ1-6 genes, the full variable domain is: DAGVTQSPTHLIKTRGQQVTLRCSPKSGHDTVSWYQQALGQGPQFIFQYYEEEERQRGNFPDRFSGHQFPNYSSELNVNALLLGDSALYLCASRLGTGVRSPLHFGNGTRLTVT.